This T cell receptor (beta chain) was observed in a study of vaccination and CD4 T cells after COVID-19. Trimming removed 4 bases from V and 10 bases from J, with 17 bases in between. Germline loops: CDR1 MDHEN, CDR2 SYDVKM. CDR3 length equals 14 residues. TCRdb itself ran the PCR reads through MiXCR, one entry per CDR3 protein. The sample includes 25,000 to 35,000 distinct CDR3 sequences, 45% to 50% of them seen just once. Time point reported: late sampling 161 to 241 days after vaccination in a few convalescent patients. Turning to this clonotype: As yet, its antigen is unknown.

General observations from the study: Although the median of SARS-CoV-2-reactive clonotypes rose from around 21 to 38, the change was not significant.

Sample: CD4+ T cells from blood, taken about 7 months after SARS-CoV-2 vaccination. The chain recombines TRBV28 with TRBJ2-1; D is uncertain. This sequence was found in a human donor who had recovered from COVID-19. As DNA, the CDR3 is TGTGCCAGCAGTTCCCCCCGAGGCGGTGCGGAGCAGTTCTTC. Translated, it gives CASSSPRGGAEQFF.